The 5 T cell receptor beta chains presented below share a single source sample, sequenced in a study of T cell responses to AZD1222 COVID-19 vaccine. Some clones are missing from TCRdb's copy, which holds only in-frame ones; the method was immunoSEQ multiplex PCR. In the table there are 160,000 or so clones, 75% to 90% of which are singletons. This specimen was peripheral blood, taken 28 days after the second AZD1222 dose. The receptors derive from an adult who received the AZD1222 COVID-19 vaccine.

The CDR3 DNA reads TGTGCCAGCAGCCAAGGGGGGCCGGGGGGAGTACCCTACAATGAGCAGTTCTTC. Translation gives CASSQGGPGGVPYNEQFF. The chain is built from TRBV14 and TRBJ2-1; possible D gene TRBD2, 7 bases. Germline V gene lookup returns CDR1 SGHDN and CDR2 FVKESK. V lost 1 base and J lost 2, with 18 bases in between. The CDR3 spans 18 residues.

This clone was counted a single time. The chain is built from TRBV7-2 and TRBJ2-3, with D possibly TRBD2 on 5 matching bases. The V end lost 4 bases, the J end lost 6 bases, and 11 bases lay between the germline ends. CDR1 SGHTA and CDR2 FQGNSA come from the germline V gene. The CDR3 length is 13 residues. The CDR3: CASSSEAEDTQYF. The CDR3 DNA reads TGTGCCAGCAGCTCGGAGGCTGAGGATACGCAGTATTTT. The full variable domain, rest sourced from reference TRBV7-2 and TRBJ2-3, is GAGVSQSPSNKVTEKGKDVELRCDPISGHTALYWYRQSLGQGLEFLIYFQGNSAPDKSGLPSDRFSAERTGGSVSTLTIQRTQQEDSAVYLCASSSEAEDTQYFGPGTRLTVL.

This clone was detected a few times. This CDR3 reads CASSIVGTEAFF. The DNA of the CDR3 is TGTGCCAGCAGCATAGTCGGCACTGAAGCTTTCTTT. The gene calls are TRBV28 and TRBJ1-1; D unresolved. Germline V CDR1 and CDR2: MDHEN, SYDVKM. The CDR3 runs to 12 residues. V shed 6 bases and J shed 4 bases, with 9 bases lying between them.

This clone showed up just once. This chain links TRBV29-1 with TRBJ1-2; D might be TRBD1 (5 bases). The CDR3 is made up of 12 amino acids. Trimming took off 3 bases at V and 2 bases at J, with 7 bases between the two ends. CDR1 is SQVTM, CDR2 ANQGSEA, per germline. CDR3 sequence: CSVERQNYGYTF. The CDR3 DNA follows: TGCAGCGTTGAGCGACAGAACTATGGCTACACCTTC.

DNA of the CDR3: TGTGCCACCACTCACTCCACCACCAAGAATGAGCAGTTCTTC. It is translated as CATTHSTTKNEQFF. The V call is TRBV15, the J call TRBJ2-1; D gene ambiguous. V lost 7 bases to trimming and J lost 7 bases, with 17 bases between them. The germline gives CDR1 LNHNV, CDR2 YYDKDF (reference sequence). The CDR3 loop spans 14 amino acids.